Shown below are 25 T cell receptor beta chains from a single sample sequenced in a study of blood T cell repertoires in COVID-19. TCRdb's copy holds only in-frame clones and misses some; the assay was immunoSEQ multiplex PCR. This table holds roughly 150,000 clones, 84% found once. Sequenced material: peripheral blood. The receptors derive from a woman aged 45 to 65 in a cohort sampled during active or convalescent COVID-19.

V usage is TRBV11-1 and J usage is TRBJ1-6, with D unclear. The CDR3 is made up of 13 amino acids. The germline V gene has CDR1 SGHAT and CDR2 FQDESV (reference sequence). The V end lost 3 bases, the J end lost 10 bases, and 10 bases lay between the germline ends. The CDR3 coding sequence is TGTGCCAGCAGCTTGATTGAGGAGTCACCCCTCCACTTT. Translation gives CASSLIEESPLHF.

This clone was seen just once. The CDR3 nucleotides are TGTGCCAGCAGCTTCAGGGGGTTCTATGATCAGCCCCAGCATTTT. Protein: CASSFRGFYDQPQHF. This sequence joins TRBV7-4 and TRBJ1-5; TRBD1 matches 7 bases. The CDR3 has 15 amino acids. The V segment lost 3 bases and the J segment 5 bases; nucleotides outside the gene matches: 7. Germline loops: CDR1 SGHVT, CDR2 SQSDAQ.

V usage is TRBV5-1 and J usage is TRBJ1-4; 7 positions agree with TRBD1. The CDR3 has 15 residues. Germline V gene sequence: CDR1 SGHRS, CDR2 YFSETQ. The V gene end was trimmed by 7 bases and the J gene end by 8 bases; junction bases not matched to a gene: 14. The DNA of the CDR3 is TGCGCCAGCTCACCGGCCGGGACAGACGACGAAAAACTGTTTTTT. Protein: CASSPAGTDDEKLFF.

J is TRBJ2-7 and V is TRBV21-1; the table's TRBD2 call for D was not verified on the DNA. TRBV21-1 is a documented pseudogene. This CDR3 contains 11 residues. The CDR3 DNA reads as TGTGCCAGCCCCCTCCCCTACGAGCAGTACTTC. Translated, it gives CASPLPYEQYF.

The table lists this clone with many counts. The CDR3 sequence: CASSLGGVAGEQFF. DNA for the CDR3: TGTGCCAGCAGCTTGGGTGGGGTCGCGGGTGAGCAGTTCTTC. The chain is built from TRBV5-6 and TRBJ2-1, with D perhaps matching TRBD2 (5 bases). V was clipped by 0 bases and J by 9 bases, with 13 bases between them. This CDR3 is 14 amino acids long. Germline-derived CDR1 and CDR2 are SGHDT and YYEEEE.

The chain employs TRBV18 and TRBJ2-6; D gene unclear. V lost 8 bases to trimming and J lost 0 bases, with 8 bases between them. The CDR3 sequence is 14 residues long. Germline V gene lookup returns CDR1 KGHSH and CDR2 LQKENI. The DNA of the CDR3 is TGTGCCAGCACCAACGGCTCTGGGGCCAACGTCCTGACTTTC. Amino acid sequence: CASTNGSGANVLTF.

The chain uses TRBV2 and TRBJ1-5; TRBD1 agrees at 8 bases. Looked up from germline, CDR1 is SNHLY and CDR2 is FYNNEI. The CDR3 has 15 amino acids. V was pared by 6 bases and J by 6 bases, with 10 bases of the junction left unmatched. CDR3 amino acids: CASRDDRGSGQPQHF. The CDR3 DNA follows: TGTGCCAGCAGGGATGACAGGGGATCTGGTCAGCCCCAGCATTTT. Looking up the rest from reference TRBV2 and TRBJ1-5 gives the full variable domain: EPEVTQTPSHQVTQMGQEVILRCVPISNHLYFYWYRQILGQKVEFLVSFYNNEISEKSEIFDDQFSVERPDGSNFTLKIRSTKLEDSAMYFCASRDDRGSGQPQHFGDGTRLSIL.

This clone was observed a single time. The V gene is TRBV12-5, the J gene TRBJ2-2, with D tentatively TRBD1 (6 bases). V lost 6 bases and J 7 bases, leaving 15 bases between the germline ends. Looked up from germline, CDR1 is LGHNT and CDR2 is FRNRAP. The CDR3 spans 14 residues. This chain's CDR3 is CASGRGQGSGELFF. The CDR3 region has the DNA TGTGCTAGTGGCAGGGGTCAGGGAAGCGGGGAGCTGTTTTTT.

The chain couples TRBV19 to TRBJ2-7, with 9 bases lining up with TRBD2. Per the germline V gene, CDR1 is LNHDA and CDR2 is SQIVND (reference sequence). This CDR3 has 17 residues. V lost 3 bases, J lost 6 bases, and 15 bases stayed unmatched. The CDR3 nucleotides are TGTGCCAGTAGTATTGGAACGGCTAGCGGGGTCCAAGTCGAGCAGTACTTC. Translation gives CASSIGTASGVQVEQYF. Variable domain in full (rest from reference TRBV19 and TRBJ2-7): DGGITQSPKYLFRKEGQNVTLSCEQNLNHDAMYWYRQDPGQGLRLIYYSQIVNDFQKGDIAEGYSVSREKKESFPLTVTSAQKNPTAFYLCASSIGTASGVQVEQYFGPGTRLTVT.

J is TRBJ2-6 and V is TRBV29-1; tentatively, D is TRBD1 (7 bases). V was pared by 6 bases and J by 0 bases, with 15 bases between. The germline V gene encodes CDR1 SQVTM and CDR2 ANQGSEA. This CDR3 comprises 16 residues. CDR3 protein: CSVRDSVLSGANVLTF. The CDR3 region has the DNA TGCAGCGTGCGGGACAGTGTCCTCTCTGGGGCCAACGTCCTGACTTTC.

J is TRBJ1-2 and V is TRBV29-1; TRBD1 matches at 9 bases. The ends lost 5 bases at V and 8 bases at J; junction bases unmatched: 12. Looked up from germline, CDR1 is SQVTM and CDR2 is ANQGSEA. This CDR3 is built from 14 residues. The CDR3 reads CSVIKVLGQGGYTF. CDR3 nucleotide sequence: TGCAGCGTTATCAAAGTGTTGGGACAGGGAGGCTACACCTTC.

This clone was seen more than once but under ten times. The chain couples TRBV7-8 to TRBJ1-6; no clear D gene. Trimming pared 5 bases from V and 15 bases from J, leaving 17 bases between. The CDR3 is made up of 13 amino acids. Germline V gives CDR1 SGHVS, CDR2 FQNEAQ. CDR3 in DNA: TGTGCCAGCAGCCCAAGAGGACGAGGGTTCCTCCACTTT. It encodes CASSPRGRGFLHF.

CDR3 in amino acids: CASRDRQGADTQYF. Written as DNA, the CDR3 is TGTGCAAGTCGGGATAGACAGGGTGCAGATACGCAGTATTTT. V and J are TRBV12-2 and TRBJ2-3; TRBD1 reflects the table's D call only, with no check against the DNA. TRBV12-2 is a listed pseudogene. This CDR3 spans 14 amino acids.

The V gene is TRBV12-3 or TRBV12-4, the J gene TRBJ2-7; D unresolved. This CDR3 has 11 residues. V was trimmed by 6 bases and J by 7 bases, leaving 10 bases between them. CDR3 protein: CASSLFSEQYF. The CDR3 coding sequence is TGTGCCAGCAGCCTATTCTCAGAGCAGTACTTC.

The chain recombines TRBV7-8 with TRBJ1-3; TRBD1 is a possible D gene (5 bases). In germline, CDR1 is SGHVS, CDR2 FQNEAQ. The ends were cut back, 7 bases at V and 0 bases at J, with 19 bases in the middle. The CDR3 has 17 amino acids. CDR3 residues: CASTENLRGTSGNTIYF. DNA for the CDR3: TGTGCCAGCACCGAGAACTTACGGGGGACCTCTGGAAACACCATATATTTT.

This rearrangement joins TRBV30 to TRBJ1-2; maybe TRBD1 (6 bases). Between the trimmed V and J ends, which lost 4 bases and 8 bases, there was a span of 14 bases. This CDR3 comprises 12 residues. CDR1 and CDR2 from the germline V gene are GTSNPN and SVGIG (reference sequence). The CDR3 DNA sequence: TGTGCCTGGAACAGGGATCTTCGCGGCTACACCTTC. Translation gives CAWNRDLRGYTF.

This clone was counted only a few times. V is TRBV18 and J is TRBJ1-5, with D uncertain. This CDR3 contains 14 residues. CDR1 is KGHSH and CDR2 is LQKENI in the germline V gene. Trimming stripped 1 base from V and 4 bases from J, with 8 bases between. DNA for the CDR3: TGTGCCAGCTCACCACAAACCGGTAATCAGCCCCAGCATTTT. Its translation: CASSPQTGNQPQHF.

The rearrangement uses TRBV4-1 and TRBJ1-2, with 7 bases fitting TRBD1. The junction had 21 bases not matched to a gene; V was cut back by 4 bases and J by 7 bases. The CDR3 has 18 amino acids. Germline CDR1 is MGHRA and CDR2 is YSYEKL. In DNA, the CDR3 is TGCGCCAGCAGCCGGGCGACCCGGGACAGTCGAGGTTTTCGTGGCTACACCTTC. Amino acids: CASSRATRDSRGFRGYTF.

The chain combines TRBV19 with TRBJ1-4; 7 positions agree with TRBD1. The CDR3 contains 14 residues. CDR1 LNHDA and CDR2 SQIVND come from the germline V gene (reference sequence). V was pared by 6 bases and J by 0 bases, with 1 base of the junction left unmatched. Here the CDR3 reads CASSTGATNEKLFF. CDR3 sequence (DNA): TGTGCCAGTAGCACAGGGGCAACTAATGAAAAACTGTTTTTT.

This chain joins TRBV11-2 and TRBJ1-4; D is undetermined. V lost 2 bases and J lost 4, with 14 bases in between. This CDR3 spans 16 amino acids. Germline V gives CDR1 SGHAT, CDR2 FQNNGV. CDR3: CASSLSSGGINEKLFF. The CDR3 coding sequence is TGTGCCAGCAGCTTATCTTCGGGAGGCATTAATGAAAAACTGTTTTTT.

In this sample, this clone turned up a few times. V and J are TRBV12-3 or TRBV12-4 and TRBJ1-2; D ambiguous. This CDR3 is 12 amino acids long. Between the trimmed V and J ends, which lost 2 bases and 7 bases, there was a span of 8 bases. The CDR3 DNA reads TGTGCCAGCAGTTTAAGTCAGGCTGGCTACACCTTC. Translating it yields CASSLSQAGYTF.

J is TRBJ2-1 and V is TRBV5-1, with TRBD1 identical over 7 bases. Germline loops: CDR1 SGHRS, CDR2 YFSETQ. The CDR3 is 15 residues long. J gave up 1 base and V 1 base, and 2 bases lay outside the gene matches. The CDR3 is CASSLRDSSYNEQFF. The CDR3 nucleotides read TGCGCCAGCAGCTTGAGGGACAGTTCCTACAATGAGCAGTTCTTC.

V gene TRBV12-3 or TRBV12-4 combines with J gene TRBJ1-2, with a tentative D call TRBD1 (6 bases). V was shortened by 6 bases and J by 9 bases, with 17 bases between the two germline ends. This CDR3 contains 13 residues. CDR3 in amino acids: CASSTRGIDSYTF. CDR3 in DNA: TGTGCCAGCAGCACTAGGGGGATCGATAGCTACACCTTC.

The chain links TRBV5-1 to TRBJ2-2; TRBD2 matches at 14 bases. This CDR3 is built from 18 residues. CDR1 SGHRS and CDR2 YFSETQ come from the germline V gene. Trimming at V came to 3 bases and at J to 1 base, leaving 5 bases not matched to a gene. The CDR3 loop is CASSSGLAGGWNTGELFF. The DNA for the CDR3 is TGCGCCAGCAGCTCCGGACTAGCGGGGGGTTGGAACACCGGGGAGCTGTTTTTT.

This CDR3 reads CASSSSRGELFF. The CDR3 region has the DNA TGTGCCAGCAGCTCCTCGCGCGGGGAGCTGTTTTTT. The chain combines TRBV7-3 with TRBJ2-2; D unresolved. The ends were cut back, 4 bases at V and 7 bases at J, with 7 bases in the middle. Germline assignment: CDR1 SGHTA and CDR2 FQGTGA. There are 12 residues in the CDR3.